This section outlines one T cell receptor (beta chain) sequence together with its context. Antigen specificity is unknown. cDNA libraries for TCR alpha and TCR beta, carrying sample barcodes and UMIs, came from 5'RACE with constant-segment primers. TCRdb re-called the 5' RACE reads through MiXCR, storing one row per CDR3 protein. The repertoire includes some 250,000 distinct CDR3 sequences, around 17% of them detected once, and 23% sits in the top ten. This entry belongs to a study of T-cell memory formation after mild COVID-19. Across the whole study: There were largely donor-specific TCR clusters.

General study points: Clones that contracted from day 15 to 85 were balanced CD4/CD8, while later expanders leaned CD4+.

The CDR3 spans 13 residues. V was shortened by 8 bases and J by 2 bases, with 13 bases between the two germline ends. Germline V lookup: CDR1 DFQATT, CDR2 SNEGSKA (reference sequence). The genes are TRBV20-1 and TRBJ2-1, with D perhaps being TRBD1 or TRBD2 (5 bases each). The sample consisted of PBMCs or a T cell subset sorted from them (not recorded which). This sequence was found in a man aged 18 to 29 who had mild COVID-19 (a few samples of this study predate the infection). Cell type and time point are not known. CDR3 DNA sequence: TGCAGTCCTCGGTGGGACCCCTACAATGAGCAGTTCTTC. Translation: CSPRWDPYNEQFF.